One and the same sample provided the 3 T cell receptor delta chains below, sequenced in a study of human gamma delta and Vdelta1 T cells. TCRdb re-processed the PCR reads using CATT. Of about 590 delta-chain clones listed, about 20% are singletons. Material: Vdelta1 gamma-delta T cells from blood. Source of these receptors: a human donor in good health.

Remarks on this clone: Given a far larger clone just one base away, this is likely a sequencing read error. At the DNA level, this CDR3 is encoded by other sequences in the same sample as well. The gene calls are TRDV1 and TRDJ1; 9 bases agree with TRDD3. The CDR3 covers 20 residues. Germline lookup yields CDR1 TSWWSYY and CDR2 QGS. In DNA form, the CDR3 reads TGTGCTCTTGGGGAACTGAGGGGATACGTATCACACGTTTACACCGATAAACTCATCTTC. It yields the protein CALGELRGYVSHVYTDKLIF.

With regard to this clone: This may be a read error: a much more frequent sequence differs by one nucleotide. The chain combines TRDV1 with TRDJ1, with 7 bases matching TRDD3. Trimming at V came to 3 bases and at J to 4 bases, leaving 17 bases not matched to a gene. Germline-derived CDR1 and CDR2 are TSWWSYY and QGS. This CDR3 is 18 amino acids long. This CDR3 is CALGDRHRWGARSDKLIF. The CDR3 DNA reads TGTGCTCTTGGGGACCGGCATCGCTGGGGGGCTCGAAGCGATAAACTCATCTTT.

This clone is deemed medium-sized. It is likely a read error: a sequence one base away is far more abundant. V and J are TRDV1 and TRDJ1; 9 positions match TRDD3. Germline values: CDR1 TSWWSYY, CDR2 QGS. This CDR3 has 24 amino acids. V trimming: 3 bases; J trimming: 0 bases; junction bases outside the gene matches: 29. In DNA form, the CDR3 reads TGTGCTCTTGGGGAGTCCCTCACTCTTCCGGGCTACTGGGGGACTTACTCTTACACCGATAAACTCATCTTT. Its protein is CALGESLTLPGYWGTYSYTDKLIF.